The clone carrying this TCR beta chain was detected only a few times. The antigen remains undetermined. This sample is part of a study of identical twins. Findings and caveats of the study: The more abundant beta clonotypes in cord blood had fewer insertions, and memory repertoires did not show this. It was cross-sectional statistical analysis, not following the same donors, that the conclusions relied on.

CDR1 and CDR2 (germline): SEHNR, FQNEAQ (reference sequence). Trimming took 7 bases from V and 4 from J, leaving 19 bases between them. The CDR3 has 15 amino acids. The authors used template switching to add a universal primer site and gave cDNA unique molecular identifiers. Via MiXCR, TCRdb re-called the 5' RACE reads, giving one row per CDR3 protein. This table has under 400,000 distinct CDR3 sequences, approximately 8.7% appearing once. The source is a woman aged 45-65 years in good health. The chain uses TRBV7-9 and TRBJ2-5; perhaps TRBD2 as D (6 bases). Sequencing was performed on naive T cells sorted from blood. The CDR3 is CASNDFGTFRETQYF. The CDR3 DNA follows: TGTGCCAGCAACGATTTTGGGACTTTCCGAGAGACCCAGTACTTC.